Sequencing of this TCR beta chain was carried out in a study of blood T cell repertoires in COVID-19. Overall study context: Samples representing acute and convalescent COVID-19 were sourced from the United States, Italy and Spain. T cells, B-cell-depleted T cells, or PBMCs provided the cDNA or gDNA that served as material.

Methods used by the authors: From reference gene primer amplification, estimates of nucleated cell counts were derived. Assay: immunoSEQ multiplex PCR; the TCRdb copy retains only in-frame clones and omits some. V and J calls and clone size are given by that table; D and trimming were obtained from the DNA. The repertoire consists of under 250,000 clones, with roughly 84% occurring once and the leading ten covering more than 9%. Germline assignment: CDR1 MNHEY and CDR2 SMNVEV (reference sequence). V shed 5 bases and J 3 bases; nucleotides not matched to a gene: 9. This CDR3 region has 15 residues. The sequencing sample was made of peripheral blood. This clonotype originated in a man aged 45-65 years with active or convalescent COVID-19. The genes are TRBV27 and TRBJ1-1; 7 bases fit TRBD1. CDR3 amino acids: CASSPHTGDDTEAFF. The CDR3 region has the DNA TGTGCCAGCAGTCCCCACACAGGGGACGACACTGAAGCTTTCTTT.